The 32 T cell receptor beta chains in this list originate from one sample, sequenced in a study of blood T cell repertoires in COVID-19. Profiling relied on immunoSEQ multiplex PCR, and the TCRdb table lists in-frame clones only, not all of them. The sample yields 300,000 or so clones, about 90% seen once. Sequenced sample: PBMCs or T cells enriched from blood (not recorded which). All receptors derive from a woman aged 45-65 years who had been exposed to COVID-19.

The gene calls are TRBV5-6 and TRBJ1-4; perhaps TRBD1 as D (6 bases). Trimming left V 4 bases short and J 7 bases short, with 17 bases between. This CDR3 has 15 residues. Germline values: CDR1 SGHDT, CDR2 YYEEEE. The chain's CDR3 is CASSQRTADSEKLFF. The CDR3 DNA reads TGTGCCAGCAGCCAAAGGACAGCAGACAGTGAAAAACTGTTTTTT. Full variable domain (rest looked up from reference TRBV5-6 and TRBJ1-4): DAGVTQSPTHLIKTRGQQVTLRCSPKSGHDTVSWYQQALGQGPQFIFQYYEEEERQRGNFPDRFSGHQFPNYSSELNVNALLLGDSALYLCASSQRTADSEKLFFGSGTQLSVL.

The chain joins TRBV4-2 to TRBJ2-3, with a tentative D call TRBD1 (6 bases). The CDR3 runs 16 residues. V was shortened by 0 bases and J by 0 bases, with 10 bases between the two germline ends. The germline CDR1 and CDR2 sequences are LGHNA and YNFKEQ. The CDR3 DNA is TGTGCCAGCAGCCAAGATTCCAGGGGAAGCACAGATACGCAGTATTTT. Its translation is CASSQDSRGSTDTQYF.

The chain employs TRBV5-4 and TRBJ1-2, with D unresolved. V gave up 9 bases and J gave up 7 bases, with 16 bases separating them. Looked up from germline, CDR1 is SGHNT and CDR2 is YYREEE (reference sequence). This CDR3 is built from 12 residues. CDR3: CATREGRSGYTF. As DNA, the CDR3 is TGTGCCACGAGGGAGGGAAGATCTGGCTACACCTTC.

The genes are TRBV7-9 and TRBJ1-2; 8 nucleotides align to TRBD1. V was clipped by 4 bases and J by 3 bases; unmatched bases: 4. CDR1 and CDR2 from the germline V gene are SEHNR and FQNEAQ (reference sequence). This CDR3 has 14 residues. This CDR3 is CASSSDREHYGYTF. CDR3 DNA: TGTGCCAGCAGCTCGGACAGGGAACACTATGGCTACACCTTC.

V is TRBV19 and J is TRBJ2-1; TRBD2 matches at 11 bases. V shed 6 bases, J shed 9 bases, and the junction held 10 bases outside the gene matches. Germline CDR1 reads LNHDA; CDR2 reads SQIVND (reference sequence). The CDR3 contains 15 residues. The CDR3, as DNA: TGTGCCAGTAGCCTCATAGCGGGGGGGCGTGGTGAGCAGTTCTTC. Translation: CASSLIAGGRGEQFF.

The chain couples TRBV30 to TRBJ2-5; possibly TRBD1 for D (6 bases). The germline gives CDR1 GTSNPN, CDR2 SVGIG (reference sequence). The V and J ends lost 4 bases and 4 bases respectively, with 10 bases between them. This CDR3 is 12 amino acids long. DNA for the CDR3: TGTGCCTGGAAACAGGGCGGAGAGACCCAGTACTTC. Its protein product is CAWKQGGETQYF.

The chain combines TRBV5-1 with TRBJ1-2; D unclear. Trimming cost V 4 bases and J 5 bases, with 12 bases left between them. The CDR3 extends over 13 amino acids. CDR1 is SGHRS, CDR2 YFSETQ, per germline. The CDR3 loop is CASSGGIKYGYTF. The CDR3 DNA is TGCGCCAGCAGCGGCGGGATCAAATATGGCTACACCTTC.

The chain employs TRBV10-3 and TRBJ1-3; TRBD1 aligns across 7 bases. CDR3 size: 13 residues. The V gene's germline CDR1 is ENHRY and CDR2 SYGVKD. Germline trimming cut 10 bases from V and 0 bases from J; bases unmatched to any gene: 3. CDR3 nucleotide sequence: TGTGCCACCCGGGACAGCTCTGGAAACACCATATATTTT. This gives the protein CATRDSSGNTIYF.

The gene calls are TRBV5-4 and TRBJ2-5; 8 bases align to TRBD2. The CDR3 spans 13 residues. Germline values: CDR1 SGHNT, CDR2 YYREEE (reference sequence). The V segment lost 4 bases and the J segment 5 bases; nucleotides outside the gene matches: 4. The CDR3 DNA reads TGTGCCAGCAGCCTGACTAGCGACGAGACCCAGTACTTC. Encoded protein: CASSLTSDETQYF.

The chain carries TRBV10-3 and TRBJ2-7; D remains ambiguous. Deletions cut 7 bases from V and 0 bases from J, with 10 bases between. Germline V gives CDR1 ENHRY, CDR2 SYGVKD. The CDR3 covers 13 residues. CDR3 in DNA: TGTGCCATCAAAGCCCTAAACTCCTACGAGCAGTACTTC. This codes for CAIKALNSYEQYF.

The gene calls are TRBV5-1 and TRBJ2-1; D ambiguous. This CDR3 is 16 amino acids long. Trimming removed 1 base at V and 0 bases at J, with 11 bases between. From germline, CDR1 is SGHRS and CDR2 YFSETQ. CDR3 amino acids: CASSLSRLSSYNEQFF. In nucleotides, the CDR3 is TGCGCCAGCAGCTTGTCGCGTTTGAGCTCCTACAATGAGCAGTTCTTC.

The chain links TRBV5-1 to TRBJ1-3, with D possibly matching TRBD1 (5 bases). Trimming removed 4 bases from V and 1 base from J, with 12 bases in between. Germline-derived CDR1 and CDR2 are SGHRS and YFSETQ. The CDR3 is 15 amino acids. The CDR3 DNA reads as TGCGCCAGCAGCCCCGCGGGGGAATCTGGAAACACCATATATTTT. Its translation is CASSPAGESGNTIYF.

This rearrangement joins TRBV28 to TRBJ1-1, with no clear D. Between the trimmed V and J ends, which lost 3 bases and 2 bases, there was a span of 7 bases. The germline V gene encodes CDR1 MDHEN and CDR2 SYDVKM. This CDR3 contains 13 residues. CDR3: CASSFADNTEAFF. The CDR3, as DNA: TGTGCCAGCAGTTTCGCAGATAACACTGAAGCTTTCTTT.

The chain couples TRBV18 to TRBJ2-7; D unclear. The CDR3 totals 13 residues. In germline, CDR1 is KGHSH, CDR2 LQKENI. V was cut by 6 bases and J by 4 bases, with 13 bases left in between. CDR3 sequence (DNA): TGTGCCAGCTCCATACAGTCCGGTTACGAGCAGTACTTC. Amino acid sequence: CASSIQSGYEQYF. The variable domain in full, completed from reference TRBV18 and TRBJ2-7, reads NAGVMQNPRHLVRRRGQEARLRCSPMKGHSHVYWYRQLPEEGLKFMVYLQKENIIDESGMPKERFSAEFPKEGPSILRIQQVVRGDSAAYFCASSIQSGYEQYFGPGTRLTVT.

The chain is built from TRBV5-8 and TRBJ2-3; 12 bases are shared with TRBD2. The germline CDR1 and CDR2 sequences are SGHTS and YDEGEE. V lost 2 bases to trimming and J lost 6 bases; unmatched junction nucleotides: 7. This CDR3 contains 16 residues. CDR3 in DNA: TGTGCCAGCAGCTTAAGACTAGCGGGGGCCTCGGATACGCAGTATTTT. This gives the protein CASSLRLAGASDTQYF.

The genes are TRBV6-5 and TRBJ1-1; a possible D gene is TRBD1 (6 bases). V lost 4 bases to trimming and J lost 2 bases, with 11 bases between them. CDR3 length: 14 residues. Per germline, CDR1 MNHEY and CDR2 SVGAGI. The CDR3 sequence: CASSSQDSNTEAFF. Written as DNA, the CDR3 is TGTGCCAGCAGTTCCCAGGACAGTAACACTGAAGCTTTCTTT.

The V and J genes are TRBV11-2 and TRBJ1-1; 10 nucleotides match TRBD1. CDR3 size: 16 residues. Trimming at V came to 1 base and at J to 4 bases, leaving 6 bases not matched to a gene. The germline gives CDR1 SGHAT, CDR2 FQNNGV. CDR3 sequence (DNA): TGTGCCAGCAGCTTAGCTCTGGGACAGGGGACCACTGAAGCTTTCTTT. It encodes CASSLALGQGTTEAFF.

The gene calls are TRBV7-2 and TRBJ1-5; TRBD1 matches at 9 bases. CDR1 and CDR2 (germline): SGHTA, FQGNSA. CDR3 length: 16 amino acids. V trimming: 0 bases; J trimming: 4 bases; junction bases outside the gene matches: 4. For the CDR3, the DNA is TGTGCCAGCAGCTTAGCGGACAGGGGTGGGAATCAGCCCCAGCATTTT. Residues: CASSLADRGGNQPQHF.

The CDR3 loop is CASSLAGQGARAEAFF. The CDR3 nucleotides read TGTGCCAGCAGCTTGGCAGGACAGGGGGCGAGGGCTGAAGCTTTCTTT. The chain carries TRBV5-6 and TRBJ1-1; 11 bases agree with TRBD1. This CDR3 has 16 amino acids. Looked up from germline, CDR1 is SGHDT and CDR2 is YYEEEE. The V and J ends lost 0 bases and 6 bases, in that order; junction bases with no gene match: 7.

The chain couples TRBV2 to TRBJ1-6, with TRBD1 matching 7 bases. Per germline, CDR1 SNHLY and CDR2 FYNNEI. J was trimmed by 7 bases and V by 9 bases; bases with no gene match: 12. The CDR3 covers 15 residues. The CDR3 sequence is CARQMGQMANSPLHF. The CDR3 nucleotides read TGTGCCAGACAAATGGGACAGATGGCCAATTCACCCCTCCACTTT.

The chain combines TRBV19 with TRBJ1-6; maybe TRBD1 (5 bases). CDR1 and CDR2 (germline): LNHDA, SQIVND (reference sequence). This CDR3 contains 18 residues. With 3 bases removed from V and 5 bases from J, the gap between germline ends came to 20 bases. The CDR3 nucleotides are TGTGCCAGTAGTATCGGATTGGGGGGGTCCCCCCATAATTCACCCCTCCACTTT. Translation: CASSIGLGGSPHNSPLHF.

The V gene is TRBV3-1 (or the pseudogene TRBV3-2), the J gene TRBJ2-7; the match to TRBD2 covers 14 bases. The trim removed 0 bases at V and 1 base at J, leaving 8 bases unmatched. This CDR3 comprises 19 residues. Germline-derived CDR1 and CDR2 are LGHDT and YNNKEL (reference sequence). DNA for the CDR3: TGTGCCAGCAGCCAAGATCGGACTAGCGGGGGGCTAAATTCCTACGAGCAGTACTTC. It codes for CASSQDRTSGGLNSYEQYF.

The chain carries TRBV28 and TRBJ1-1; 7 nucleotides align to TRBD1. V trimming: 4 bases; J trimming: 6 bases; junction bases outside the gene matches: 11. The V gene's germline CDR1 is MDHEN and CDR2 SYDVKM. The CDR3 has 15 amino acids. The CDR3 reads CASSSRLTGQPEAFF. CDR3 coding DNA: TGTGCCAGCAGTTCCCGGCTGACAGGGCAGCCTGAAGCTTTCTTT.

Remarks on this clone: The DNA is omitted, as the CDR3 cannot be located on it reliably, and the CDR3 follows TCRdb's listing. V gene TRBV9 combines with J gene TRBJ1-5; the table's D call of TRBD1 was not tested on the DNA. Ends included, the CDR3 has 23 residues. Germline lookup yields CDR1 SGDLS and CDR2 YYNGEE. The chain's CDR3 is CASSLKLQGISPSILVMEEPQHF.

Written as DNA, the CDR3 is TGCGCCAGCAGCTTGGAGGGGACAGGGGTTGTGAAGCAGTTCTTC. It encodes CASSLEGTGVVKQFF. V is TRBV5-1 and J is TRBJ2-1; 10 bases agree with TRBD1. This CDR3 is built from 15 residues. V lost 0 bases to trimming and J lost 11 bases; unmatched junction nucleotides: 8. The germline gives CDR1 SGHRS, CDR2 YFSETQ.

The V and J genes are TRBV19 and TRBJ1-4, with a tentative D call TRBD1 (6 bases). The length of the CDR3 is 14 residues. V was trimmed by 6 bases and J by 5 bases, leaving 13 bases between them. Germline CDR1 and CDR2: LNHDA and SQIVND (reference sequence). The CDR3, as DNA: TGTGCCAGTAGCCTACAGGGCTTAAATGAAAAACTGTTTTTT. Amino acid sequence: CASSLQGLNEKLFF.

The chain employs TRBV21-1 and TRBJ1-5; TRBD1, the table's D call, was not compared with the DNA. TRBV21-1 is listed as a pseudogene. This CDR3 has 16 amino acids. DNA of the CDR3: TGTGCCAGCAGCAAAGCTCCCCAGGTTTCCAATCAGCCCCAGCATTTT. Its protein is CASSKAPQVSNQPQHF.

The J gene is TRBJ1-3, the V gene TRBV6-5, with a weak D call TRBD1 (5 bases). Trimming shortened V by 6 bases and J by 0 bases, and 9 bases separated the two germline ends. Per the germline V gene, CDR1 is MNHEY and CDR2 is SVGAGI. The CDR3 contains 14 residues. The CDR3 loop reads CASSPGVSGNTIYF. The CDR3 DNA sequence: TGTGCCAGCAGCCCGGGGGTCTCTGGAAACACCATATATTTT.

As DNA, the CDR3 is TGTGCCAGCAGCCAAGATCTGTCAGTACAAGAGACCCAGTACTTC. The encoded protein is CASSQDLSVQETQYF. The chain couples TRBV3-1 (or the pseudogene TRBV3-2) to TRBJ2-5; D unresolved. CDR3 length: 15 residues. The V gene lost 0 bases and the J gene lost 2 bases, with 10 bases spanning the gap. Looked up from germline, CDR1 is LGHDT and CDR2 is YNNKEL (reference sequence).

V gene TRBV18 combines with J gene TRBJ1-1, with D uncertain. The length of the CDR3 is 14 residues. Germline loops: CDR1 KGHSH, CDR2 LQKENI. The V gene lost 3 bases and the J gene lost 0 bases, with 8 bases spanning the gap. The DNA of the CDR3 is TGTGCCAGCTCACCGGGCAGCTTGAACACTGAAGCTTTCTTT. Translating it yields CASSPGSLNTEAFF.

As concerns this clone: At one end the junction does not follow the germline gene, possibly because of a read error. The CDR3 loop reads CASSPQRGGSTGELFF. CDR3 nucleotide sequence: TGTGCTAGCAGCCCTCAGCGGGGGGGATCCACCGGGGAGCTGTTTTTT. The chain couples TRBV7-7 to TRBJ2-2, with 10 bases matching TRBD2. The CDR3 has 16 amino acids. The germline gives CDR1 SSHAT, CDR2 FNYEAQ (reference sequence).

V gene TRBV28 combines with J gene TRBJ1-1, with 7 bases matching TRBD1. Trimming at V came to 6 bases and at J to 4 bases, leaving 8 bases not matched to a gene. There are 14 residues in the CDR3. Germline assignment: CDR1 MDHEN and CDR2 SYDVKM. The CDR3 DNA reads TGTGCCAGCAGGTCCCGACAGGGAGGCACTGAAGCTTTCTTT. It encodes CASRSRQGGTEAFF. The full variable domain, completed using reference TRBV28 and TRBJ1-1, is DVKVTQSSRYLVKRTGEKVFLECVQDMDHENMFWYRQDPGLGLRLIYFSYDVKMKEKGDIPEGYSVSREKKERFSLILESASTNQTSMYLCASRSRQGGTEAFFGQGTRLTVV.